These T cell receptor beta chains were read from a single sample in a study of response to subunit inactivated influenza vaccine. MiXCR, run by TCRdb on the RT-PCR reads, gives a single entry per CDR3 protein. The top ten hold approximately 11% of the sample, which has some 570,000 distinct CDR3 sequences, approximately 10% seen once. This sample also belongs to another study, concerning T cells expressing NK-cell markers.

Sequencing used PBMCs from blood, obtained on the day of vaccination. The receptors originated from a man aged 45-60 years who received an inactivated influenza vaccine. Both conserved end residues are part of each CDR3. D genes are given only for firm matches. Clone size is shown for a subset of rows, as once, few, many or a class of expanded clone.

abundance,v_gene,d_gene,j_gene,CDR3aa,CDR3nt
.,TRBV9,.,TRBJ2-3,CASSDWVVGTDTQYF,TGTGCCAGCAGCGATTGGGTGGTCGGTACAGATACGCAGTATTTT
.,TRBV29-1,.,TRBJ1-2,CSVDSSEAGYTF,TGCAGCGTTGATTCGTCGGAAGCTGGCTACACCTTC
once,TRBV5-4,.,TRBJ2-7,CASSGGGRDEQYF,TGTGCCAGCAGCGGGGGGGGGCGCGACGAGCAGTACTTC
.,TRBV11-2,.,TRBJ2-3,CANSRVAGGGSTDTQYF,TGTGCCAACAGCCGAGTTGCCGGAGGGGGGAGCACAGATACGCAGTATTTT
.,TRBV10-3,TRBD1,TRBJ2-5,CAISDSRDRVHF,TGTGCCATCAGTGATTCCCGGGACAGGGTTCACTTC
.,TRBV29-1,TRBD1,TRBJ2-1,CSVVTDREYNEQFF,TGCAGCGTTGTTACGGACAGGGAATACAATGAGCAGTTCTTC
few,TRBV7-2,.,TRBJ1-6,CASSPRGDPLHF,TGTGCCAGCAGCCCAAGGGGGGATCCCCTCCACTTT
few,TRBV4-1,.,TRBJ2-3,CASSQNRVADTQYF,TGCGCCAGCAGCCAAAACCGAGTCGCAGATACGCAGTATTTT
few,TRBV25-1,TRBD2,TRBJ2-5,CASSEYTSGRLGTQYF,TGTGCCAGCAGTGAATATACTAGCGGGAGGCTTGGGACCCAGTACTTC
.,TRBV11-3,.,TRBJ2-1,CASSLGGSFGNEQFF,TGTGCCAGCAGCTTAGGGGGATCCTTTGGGAATGAGCAGTTCTTC
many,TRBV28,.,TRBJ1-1,CASSSQGLTEAFF,TGTGCCAGCAGTTCTCAGGGGCTCACTGAAGCTTTCTTT
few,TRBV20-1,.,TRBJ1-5,CSARTKGAQGPQHF,TGCAGTGCTAGAACGAAAGGCGCGCAGGGGCCCCAGCATTTT
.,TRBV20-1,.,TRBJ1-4,CSARDRGMEKLFF,TGCAGTGCTAGAGATCGGGGGATGGAAAAACTGTTTTTT
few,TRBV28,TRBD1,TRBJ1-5,CASIEQGRRNQPQHF,TGTGCCAGCATCGAACAGGGGAGGCGCAATCAGCCCCAGCATTTT
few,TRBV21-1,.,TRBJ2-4,CASSKGGQGSSRDIQYF,TGTGCCAGCAGCAAAGGTGGGCAGGGTTCCTCCAGGGACATTCAGTACTTC
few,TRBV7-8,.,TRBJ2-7,CASSLAVGGWAYEQYF,TGTGCCAGCAGCTTAGCGGTGGGGGGCTGGGCCTACGAGCAGTACTTC
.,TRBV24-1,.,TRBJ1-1,CATSGFMTDYVNTEAFF,TGTGCCACCAGTGGTTTTATGACTGACTATGTGAACACTGAAGCTTTCTTT
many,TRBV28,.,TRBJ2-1,CASSSGYSYNEQFF,TGTGCCAGCAGTTCGGGTTACTCCTACAATGAGCAGTTCTTC
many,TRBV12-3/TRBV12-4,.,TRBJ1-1,CASKKSDGNTEAFF,TGTGCCAGCAAAAAGTCGGACGGGAACACTGAAGCTTTCTTT
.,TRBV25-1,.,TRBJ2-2,CARGTGELFF,TGTGCCAGGGGCACCGGGGAGCTGTTTTTT
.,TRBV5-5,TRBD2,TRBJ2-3,CASSLDGSGAYF,TGTGCCAGCAGCTTGGATGGTAGCGGGGCCTATTTT
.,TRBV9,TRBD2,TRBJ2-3,CASSVAGGLADDTQYF,TGTGCCAGCAGCGTAGCCGGGGGACTAGCGGACGATACGCAGTATTTT
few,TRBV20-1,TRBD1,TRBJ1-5,CSARDIATGSSQPQHF,TGCAGTGCTAGAGACATTGCGACAGGGAGTAGTCAGCCCCAGCATTTT
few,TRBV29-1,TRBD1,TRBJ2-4,CSVRDRLAKNIQYF,TGCAGCGTTCGGGACAGACTAGCCAAAAACATTCAGTACTTC
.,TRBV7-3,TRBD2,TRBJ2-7,CASSSGLAGSEQYF,TGTGCCAGCAGCTCGGGACTAGCGGGAAGCGAGCAGTACTTC
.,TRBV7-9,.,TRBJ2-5,CASSYQTGVGETQYF,TGTGCCAGCAGCTATCAAACGGGGGTCGGAGAGACCCAGTACTTC
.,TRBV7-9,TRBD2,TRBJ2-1,CASNTDWSSGGYNEQFF,TGTGCCAGCAACACGGATTGGTCTAGCGGGGGTTACAATGAGCAGTTCTTC
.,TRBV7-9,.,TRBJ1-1,CASSLNAGKEAFF,TGTGCCAGCAGCTTAAATGCCGGGAAAGAAGCTTTCTTT
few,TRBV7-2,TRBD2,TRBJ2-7,CASSLVSSGRGYEQYF,TGTGCCAGCAGCTTAGTGTCTAGCGGGAGAGGCTACGAGCAGTACTTC
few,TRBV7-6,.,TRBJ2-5,CASSLRWIETQYF,TGTGCCAGCAGCTTACGCTGGATAGAGACCCAGTACTTC
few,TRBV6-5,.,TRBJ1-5,CASSYAGGPQHF,TGTGCCAGCAGTTACGCGGGGGGGCCCCAGCATTTT
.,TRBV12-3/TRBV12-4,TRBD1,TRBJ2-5,CASRDRGQETQYF,TGTGCCAGCAGGGACAGGGGCCAAGAGACCCAGTACTTC
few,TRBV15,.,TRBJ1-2,CATSRDRNGYTF,TGTGCCACCAGCAGAGACAGGAACGGCTACACCTTC
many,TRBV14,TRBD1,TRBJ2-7,CASSAIYPDRDHEQYF,TGTGCCAGCAGCGCGATATACCCGGACAGGGACCACGAGCAGTACTTC
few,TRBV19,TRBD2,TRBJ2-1,CASSLETSGRRNEQFF,TGTGCCAGTAGCCTTGAGACTAGCGGGAGGAGGAATGAGCAGTTCTTC
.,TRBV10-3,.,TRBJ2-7,CAISLTGYEQYF,TGTGCCATCAGTCTGACAGGTTACGAGCAGTACTTC
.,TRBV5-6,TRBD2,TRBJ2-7,CASSHGTSGAYYEQYF,TGTGCCAGCAGCCATGGGACTAGCGGGGCTTACTACGAGCAGTACTTC
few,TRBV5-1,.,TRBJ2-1,CASSLLWSGGRTSSYNEQFF,TGCGCCAGCAGCTTATTATGGTCCGGGGGCAGGACTAGCTCCTACAATGAGCAGTTCTTC
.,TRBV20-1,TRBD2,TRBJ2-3,CSALRLAGGPTDTQYF,TGCAGTGCTCTTCGACTAGCGGGAGGGCCCACAGATACGCAGTATTTT
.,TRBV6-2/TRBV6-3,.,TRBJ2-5,CASRSVPPGLKGETQYF,TGTGCCAGCAGATCGGTCCCCCCGGGACTTAAGGGGGAGACCCAGTACTTC